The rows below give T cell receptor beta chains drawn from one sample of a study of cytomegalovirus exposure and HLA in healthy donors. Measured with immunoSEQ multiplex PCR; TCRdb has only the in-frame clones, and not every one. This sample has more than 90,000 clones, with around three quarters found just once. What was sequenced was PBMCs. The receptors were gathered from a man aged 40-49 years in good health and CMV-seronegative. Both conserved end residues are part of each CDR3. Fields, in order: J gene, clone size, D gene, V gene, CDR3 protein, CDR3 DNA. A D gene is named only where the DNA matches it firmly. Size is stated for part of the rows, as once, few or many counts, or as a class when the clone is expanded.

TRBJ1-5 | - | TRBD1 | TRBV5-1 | CASSPGQGNQPQHF | TGCGCCAGCAGCCCGGGACAGGGAAATCAGCCCCAGCATTTT
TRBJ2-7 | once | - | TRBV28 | CASSLPSTGPYEQYF | TGTGCCAGCAGTTTACCCTCGACAGGTCCCTACGAGCAGTACTTC
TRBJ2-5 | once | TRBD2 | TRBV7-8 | CASSSPGTSVSQYF | TGTGCCAGCAGCTCGCCCGGGACTAGCGTTTCCCAGTACTTC
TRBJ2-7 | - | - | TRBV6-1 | CASSEWGPSAEQYF | TGTGCCAGCAGTGAATGGGGCCCATCGGCCGAGCAGTACTTC
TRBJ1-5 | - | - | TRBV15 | CATSRAGFNQPQHF | TGTGCCACCAGCAGAGCAGGTTTCAATCAGCCCCAGCATTTT
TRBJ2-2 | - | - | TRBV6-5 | CASSYSITGELFF | TGTGCCAGCAGTTACTCCATCACCGGGGAGCTGTTTTTT
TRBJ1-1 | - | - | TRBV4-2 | CASSQVGRENTEAFF | TGTGCCAGCAGCCAAGTCGGCAGGGAGAACACTGAAGCTTTCTTT
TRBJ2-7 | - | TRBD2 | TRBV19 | CASSIGLGSSYEQYF | TGTGCCAGTAGTATCGGACTAGGCAGCTCCTACGAGCAGTACTTC
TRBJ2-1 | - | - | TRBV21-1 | CARTRYLGEQFF | TGTGCCAGAACCAGGTACCTGGGTGAGCAGTTCTTC
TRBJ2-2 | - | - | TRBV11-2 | CASSSSGVAPGELFF | TGTGCCAGCAGCTCCTCCGGAGTAGCCCCCGGGGAGCTGTTTTTT
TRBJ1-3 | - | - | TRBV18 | CASSPQRSPGNTIYF | TGTGCCAGCTCACCACAGAGGAGTCCTGGAAACACCATATATTTT
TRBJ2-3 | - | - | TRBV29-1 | CSTLNRGSTDTQYF | TGCAGCACCCTTAATAGAGGGAGCACAGATACGCAGTATTTT
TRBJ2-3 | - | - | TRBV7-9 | CASSPLSTTDTQYF | TGTGCCAGCAGCCCTCTATCCACCACAGATACGCAGTATTTT
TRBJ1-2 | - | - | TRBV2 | CASRDSHGYTF | TGTGCCAGCAGGGACAGCCATGGCTACACCTTC
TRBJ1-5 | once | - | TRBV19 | CASFNGGAGDQPQHF | TGTGCCAGTTTTAATGGTGGGGCAGGGGATCAGCCCCAGCATTTT
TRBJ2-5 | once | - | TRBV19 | CASSILGEETQYF | TGTGCCAGTAGTATCTTGGGAGAGGAGACCCAGTACTTC
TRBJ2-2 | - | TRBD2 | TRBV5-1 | CASIKTSGSANTGELFF | TGCGCCAGCATCAAGACTAGCGGGAGTGCGAACACCGGGGAGCTGTTTTTT
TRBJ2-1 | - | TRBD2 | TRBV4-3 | CASSQGLTSGPYNEQFF | TGCGCCAGCAGCCAAGGTTTAACTAGCGGGCCGTACAATGAGCAGTTCTTC
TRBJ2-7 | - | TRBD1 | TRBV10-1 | CASSDSGTGGHEQYF | TGCGCCAGCAGTGATTCCGGGACAGGGGGACACGAGCAGTACTTC
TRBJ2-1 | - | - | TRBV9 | CASSPLGGSYNEQFF | TGTGCCAGCAGCCCCCTCGGGGGATCCTACAATGAGCAGTTCTTC
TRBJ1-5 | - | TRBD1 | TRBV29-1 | CSVQTGDQPQHF | TGCAGCGTGCAGACAGGGGACCAGCCCCAGCATTTT
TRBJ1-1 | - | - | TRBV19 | CASSRRTGNGDTEAFF | TGTGCCAGTAGTCGAAGAACAGGGAACGGGGACACTGAAGCTTTCTTT
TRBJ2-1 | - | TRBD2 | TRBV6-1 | CASSEQASGGLNNEQFF | TGTGCCAGCAGTGAGCAGGCTAGCGGGGGGCTGAACAATGAGCAGTTCTTC
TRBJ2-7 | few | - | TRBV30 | CAWSISLYYEQYF | TGTGCCTGGAGTATATCACTATATTACGAGCAGTACTTC
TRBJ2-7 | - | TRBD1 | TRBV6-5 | CASSDRGYEQYF | TGTGCCAGCTCGGACAGGGGATACGAGCAGTACTTC
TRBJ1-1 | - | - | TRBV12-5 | CASGLVKERLNTEAFF | TGTGCTAGTGGTTTGGTAAAGGAGAGACTGAACACTGAAGCTTTCTTT
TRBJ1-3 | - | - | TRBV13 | CASTYLTSGGSGNTIYF | TGTGCCAGCACCTACTTAACCTCGGGAGGGAGTGGAAACACCATATATTTT
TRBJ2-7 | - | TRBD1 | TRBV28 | CASSQPRGWDRGYEQYF | TGTGCCAGCAGTCAACCCCGTGGCTGGGACAGGGGCTACGAGCAGTACTTC
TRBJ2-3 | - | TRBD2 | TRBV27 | CASSSPVPSGRVDTQYF | TGTGCCAGCAGTTCCCCTGTTCCTAGCGGGAGAGTAGATACGCAGTATTTT
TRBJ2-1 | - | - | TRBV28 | CASSPHPLRSEQFF | TGTGCCAGCAGTCCTCACCCCCTGAGATCTGAGCAGTTCTTC
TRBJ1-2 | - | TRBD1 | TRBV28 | CASSFSSWTGYGYTF | TGTGCCAGCAGTTTCTCCTCCTGGACAGGATATGGCTACACCTTC
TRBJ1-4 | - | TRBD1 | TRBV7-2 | CASSLAPGQGQVKLFF | TGTGCCAGCAGCTTAGCTCCGGGACAGGGGCAAGTAAAACTGTTTTTT
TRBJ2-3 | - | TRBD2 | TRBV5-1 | CASRRTRNTDTQYF | TGCGCCAGCAGGCGGACTAGGAACACAGATACGCAGTATTTT
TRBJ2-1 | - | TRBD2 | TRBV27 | CASSLGGRAQGQFF | TGTGCCAGCAGTTTAGGTGGGAGGGCCCAAGGACAGTTCTTC
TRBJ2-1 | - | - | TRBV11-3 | CASSLGPTGRPGNEQFF | TGTGCCAGCAGCTTAGGACCGACAGGGAGGCCTGGCAATGAGCAGTTCTTC
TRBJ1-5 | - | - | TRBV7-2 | CASSLVPTGQPQHF | TGTGCCAGCAGCTTAGTGCCGACGGGTCAGCCCCAGCATTTT
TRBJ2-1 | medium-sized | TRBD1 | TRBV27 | CASTPLTMTGANEQFF | TGTGCCAGCACCCCATTAACCATGACAGGGGCTAATGAGCAGTTCTTC
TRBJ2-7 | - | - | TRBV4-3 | CASSPAHRGYEQYF | TGCGCCAGCAGCCCGGCTCATCGGGGTTACGAGCAGTACTTC
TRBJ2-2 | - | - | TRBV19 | CASSIFEAGELFF | TGTGCCAGTAGTATTTTTGAGGCCGGGGAGCTGTTTTTT
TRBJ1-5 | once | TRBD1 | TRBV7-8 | CASSLTGVSSNQPQHF | TGCGCCAGCAGCCTTACAGGGGTTTCAAGCAATCAGCCCCAGCATTTT